The clone carrying this T cell receptor (beta chain) was recorded many times. Its specificity is unknown. This sample stems from a study of human T cells and chemical hapten exposure. Study details: Read at 6 days, the patch tests placed 0.01% DPC on the upper back. General study findings and limits: Controls had significantly fewer large CDR3 similarity clusters than were formed by expanded TCRs.

Stated time point: patch test 1, 2 weeks after DPC sensitization. Treatment: therapeutic diphenylcyclopropenone sensitization with weekly scalp DPC. Whole blood that had not been fractionated was the source of extracted total RNA. There are 14 residues in the CDR3. The germline V and J ends were trimmed by 5 bases and 0 bases, with 10 bases remaining between them. Germline values: CDR1 MDHEN, CDR2 SYDVKM. Individual cDNA molecules each carried unique molecular identifiers attached by the library. TCRdb re-analysed the RACE reads in MiXCR, keeping a single row per CDR3 protein. This sample has 40,000 or so distinct CDR3 sequences, with over 3.5% found just once.

The chain links TRBV28 to TRBJ1-1, with TRBD1 as a possible D gene (6 bases). The sequence was collected from a man aged 45-65 years with alopecia areata. Some clones in this sample may be carry-over from other donors' samples. This specimen consisted of whole blood, obtained in connection with sensitization to the hapten diphenylcyclopropenone (DPC). CDR3 region: CASSPGTLNTEAFF. The CDR3 DNA reads as TGTGCCAGCAGTCCCGGGACATTGAACACTGAAGCTTTCTTT.